The clone carrying this T cell receptor beta chain was seen more than once but under ten times. What it recognizes is unknown. One entry per CDR3 protein results from TCRdb running MiXCR on the 5' RACE reads. Of roughly 180,000 distinct CDR3 sequences in the sample, 9.5% to 15% are singletons; the top ten hold approximately 16%. The CDR3 contains 16 residues. The V end lost 2 bases, the J end lost 4 bases, and 15 bases lay between the germline ends. Germline lookup yields CDR1 MNHEY and CDR2 SVGAGI. This sample stems from a study of CD8 T cells in ankylosing spondylitis. Study outcomes and limitations: Earlier studies detected some motif variants in reactive arthritis synovial fluid and blood.

The chain combines TRBV6-5 with TRBJ2-1; D is perhaps TRBD2 (5 bases). Sequenced material: blood, either unsorted or a sorted T cell fraction (not recorded which). The TCR was taken from a male donor with ankylosing spondylitis or in good health (not recorded which). Here the CDR3 reads CASSYPDRTGYNEQFF. CDR3 DNA sequence: TGTGCCAGCAGTTACCCTGACCGCACGGGATACAATGAGCAGTTCTTC.